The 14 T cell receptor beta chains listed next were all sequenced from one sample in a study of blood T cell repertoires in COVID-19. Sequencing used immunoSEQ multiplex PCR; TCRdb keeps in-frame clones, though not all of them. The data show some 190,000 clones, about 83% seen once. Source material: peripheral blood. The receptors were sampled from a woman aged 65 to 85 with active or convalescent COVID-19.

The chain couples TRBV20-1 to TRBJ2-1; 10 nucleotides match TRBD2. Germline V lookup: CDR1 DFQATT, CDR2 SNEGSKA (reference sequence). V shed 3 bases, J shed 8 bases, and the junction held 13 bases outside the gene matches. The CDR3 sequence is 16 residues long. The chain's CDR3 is CSASGRLAGVGDEQFF. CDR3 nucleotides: TGCAGTGCTAGTGGGCGGCTAGCGGGGGTGGGGGATGAGCAGTTCTTC.

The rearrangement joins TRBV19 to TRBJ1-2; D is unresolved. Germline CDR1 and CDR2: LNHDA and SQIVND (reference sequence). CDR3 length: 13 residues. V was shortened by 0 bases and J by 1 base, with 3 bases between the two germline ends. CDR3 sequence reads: CASSIDNNYGYTF. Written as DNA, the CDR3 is TGTGCCAGTAGTATAGACAATAACTATGGCTACACCTTC.

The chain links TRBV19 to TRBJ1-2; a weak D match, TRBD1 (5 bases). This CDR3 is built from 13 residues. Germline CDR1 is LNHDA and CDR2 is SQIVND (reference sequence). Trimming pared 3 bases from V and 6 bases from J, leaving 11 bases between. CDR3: CASSISRVDGYTF. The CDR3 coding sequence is TGTGCCAGTAGTATCTCCAGGGTAGATGGCTACACCTTC.

CDR3 DNA sequence: TGTGCCAGTAACGGCGGATGGTTGAACACTGAAGCTTTCTTT. It yields the protein CASNGGWLNTEAFF. V gene TRBV19 combines with J gene TRBJ1-1; D is undetermined. Trimming removed 7 bases from V and 0 bases from J, with 12 bases in between. This CDR3 has 14 amino acids. From germline, CDR1 is LNHDA and CDR2 SQIVND (reference sequence).

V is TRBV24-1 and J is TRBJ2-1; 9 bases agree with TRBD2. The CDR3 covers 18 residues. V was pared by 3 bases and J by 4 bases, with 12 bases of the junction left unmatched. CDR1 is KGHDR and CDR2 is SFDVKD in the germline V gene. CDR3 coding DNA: TGTGCCACCAGTGATCCCGACGGAGGGACTAGCAGATACAATGAGCAGTTCTTC. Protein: CATSDPDGGTSRYNEQFF.

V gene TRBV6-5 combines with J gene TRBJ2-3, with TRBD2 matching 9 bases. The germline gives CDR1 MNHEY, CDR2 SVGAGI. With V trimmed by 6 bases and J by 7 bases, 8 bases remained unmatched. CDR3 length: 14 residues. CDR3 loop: CASSLAGPGNTQYF. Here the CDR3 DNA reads TGTGCCAGCAGCCTAGCGGGGCCCGGGAATACGCAGTATTTT.

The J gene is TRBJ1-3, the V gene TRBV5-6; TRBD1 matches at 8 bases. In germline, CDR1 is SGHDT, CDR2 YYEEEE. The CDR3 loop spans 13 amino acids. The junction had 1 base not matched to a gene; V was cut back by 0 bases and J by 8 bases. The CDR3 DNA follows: TGTGCCAGCAGCTTGGCGACAGGGGACACCATATATTTT. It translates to CASSLATGDTIYF.

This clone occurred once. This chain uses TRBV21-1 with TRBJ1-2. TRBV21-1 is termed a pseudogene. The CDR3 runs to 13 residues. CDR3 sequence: CASSKALLDGYTF. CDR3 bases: TGTGCCAGCAGCAAAGCGCTACTTGATGGCTACACCTTC.

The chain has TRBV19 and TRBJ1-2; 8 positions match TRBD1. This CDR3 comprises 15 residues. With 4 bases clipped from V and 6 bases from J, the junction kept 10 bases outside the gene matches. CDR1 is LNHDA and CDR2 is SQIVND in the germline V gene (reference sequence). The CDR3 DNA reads TGTGCCAGTAGTACCGACAGGGGCTTTACTGATGGCTACACCTTC. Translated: CASSTDRGFTDGYTF.

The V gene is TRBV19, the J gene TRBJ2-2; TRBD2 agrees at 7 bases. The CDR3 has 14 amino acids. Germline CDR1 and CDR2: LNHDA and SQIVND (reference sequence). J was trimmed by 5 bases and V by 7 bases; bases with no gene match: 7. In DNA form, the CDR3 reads TGTGCCAGTACGGGGGGAGCCTGGACCGGGGAGCTGTTTTTT. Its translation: CASTGGAWTGELFF.

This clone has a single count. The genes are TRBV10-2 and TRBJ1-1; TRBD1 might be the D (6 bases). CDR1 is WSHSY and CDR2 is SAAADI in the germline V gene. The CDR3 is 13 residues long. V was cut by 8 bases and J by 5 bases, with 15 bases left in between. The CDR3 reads CASRGGARTEAFF. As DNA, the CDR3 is TGCGCCAGCCGGGGGGGGGCTAGGACTGAAGCTTTCTTT.

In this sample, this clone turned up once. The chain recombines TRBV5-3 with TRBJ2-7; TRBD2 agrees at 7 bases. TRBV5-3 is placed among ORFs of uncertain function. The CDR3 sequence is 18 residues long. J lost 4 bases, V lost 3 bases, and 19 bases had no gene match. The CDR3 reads CARSSTPRTAGRRYEQYF. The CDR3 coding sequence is TGTGCCAGAAGCTCCACGCCGAGAACAGCGGGAAGGAGGTACGAGCAGTACTTC.

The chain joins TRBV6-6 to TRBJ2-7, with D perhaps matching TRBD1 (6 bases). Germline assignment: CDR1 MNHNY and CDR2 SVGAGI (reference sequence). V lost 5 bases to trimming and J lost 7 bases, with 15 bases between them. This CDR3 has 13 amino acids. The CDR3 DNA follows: TGTGCCAGCAGTAAGGACAGCCTGGGGGAGCAGTACTTC. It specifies CASSKDSLGEQYF.

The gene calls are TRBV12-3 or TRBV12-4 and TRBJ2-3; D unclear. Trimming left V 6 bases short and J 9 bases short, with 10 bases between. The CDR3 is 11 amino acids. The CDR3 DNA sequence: TGTGCCAGCAGCGATAGTCGAACGCAGTATTTT. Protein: CASSDSRTQYF.